This T cell receptor (beta chain) is from a study of brain T cells in children with intractable seizures. The sequenced cases were selected for having the highest brain T cell transcript signatures. Pre-surgery treatment included at least one anti-epileptic drug. Germline V gives CDR1 LNHDA, CDR2 SQIVND (reference sequence). J was trimmed by 11 bases and V by 3 bases; bases with no gene match: 6. This CDR3 contains 14 residues. TCRdb keeps only in-frame clones here, not all; method: immunoSEQ multiplex PCR. In the table there are 62,000 or so clones, about 96% of which are singletons. This TCR derives from a boy under two years old with focal cortical dysplasia and intractable seizures. Sequenced here: peripheral blood, sampled at surgery. The V call is TRBV19, the J call TRBJ1-5, with 11 bases identical to TRBD1. The CDR3 loop reads CASSIGQGAGAQHF. CDR3 DNA sequence: TGTGCCAGTAGTATTGGACAGGGGGCCGGGGCCCAGCATTTT.